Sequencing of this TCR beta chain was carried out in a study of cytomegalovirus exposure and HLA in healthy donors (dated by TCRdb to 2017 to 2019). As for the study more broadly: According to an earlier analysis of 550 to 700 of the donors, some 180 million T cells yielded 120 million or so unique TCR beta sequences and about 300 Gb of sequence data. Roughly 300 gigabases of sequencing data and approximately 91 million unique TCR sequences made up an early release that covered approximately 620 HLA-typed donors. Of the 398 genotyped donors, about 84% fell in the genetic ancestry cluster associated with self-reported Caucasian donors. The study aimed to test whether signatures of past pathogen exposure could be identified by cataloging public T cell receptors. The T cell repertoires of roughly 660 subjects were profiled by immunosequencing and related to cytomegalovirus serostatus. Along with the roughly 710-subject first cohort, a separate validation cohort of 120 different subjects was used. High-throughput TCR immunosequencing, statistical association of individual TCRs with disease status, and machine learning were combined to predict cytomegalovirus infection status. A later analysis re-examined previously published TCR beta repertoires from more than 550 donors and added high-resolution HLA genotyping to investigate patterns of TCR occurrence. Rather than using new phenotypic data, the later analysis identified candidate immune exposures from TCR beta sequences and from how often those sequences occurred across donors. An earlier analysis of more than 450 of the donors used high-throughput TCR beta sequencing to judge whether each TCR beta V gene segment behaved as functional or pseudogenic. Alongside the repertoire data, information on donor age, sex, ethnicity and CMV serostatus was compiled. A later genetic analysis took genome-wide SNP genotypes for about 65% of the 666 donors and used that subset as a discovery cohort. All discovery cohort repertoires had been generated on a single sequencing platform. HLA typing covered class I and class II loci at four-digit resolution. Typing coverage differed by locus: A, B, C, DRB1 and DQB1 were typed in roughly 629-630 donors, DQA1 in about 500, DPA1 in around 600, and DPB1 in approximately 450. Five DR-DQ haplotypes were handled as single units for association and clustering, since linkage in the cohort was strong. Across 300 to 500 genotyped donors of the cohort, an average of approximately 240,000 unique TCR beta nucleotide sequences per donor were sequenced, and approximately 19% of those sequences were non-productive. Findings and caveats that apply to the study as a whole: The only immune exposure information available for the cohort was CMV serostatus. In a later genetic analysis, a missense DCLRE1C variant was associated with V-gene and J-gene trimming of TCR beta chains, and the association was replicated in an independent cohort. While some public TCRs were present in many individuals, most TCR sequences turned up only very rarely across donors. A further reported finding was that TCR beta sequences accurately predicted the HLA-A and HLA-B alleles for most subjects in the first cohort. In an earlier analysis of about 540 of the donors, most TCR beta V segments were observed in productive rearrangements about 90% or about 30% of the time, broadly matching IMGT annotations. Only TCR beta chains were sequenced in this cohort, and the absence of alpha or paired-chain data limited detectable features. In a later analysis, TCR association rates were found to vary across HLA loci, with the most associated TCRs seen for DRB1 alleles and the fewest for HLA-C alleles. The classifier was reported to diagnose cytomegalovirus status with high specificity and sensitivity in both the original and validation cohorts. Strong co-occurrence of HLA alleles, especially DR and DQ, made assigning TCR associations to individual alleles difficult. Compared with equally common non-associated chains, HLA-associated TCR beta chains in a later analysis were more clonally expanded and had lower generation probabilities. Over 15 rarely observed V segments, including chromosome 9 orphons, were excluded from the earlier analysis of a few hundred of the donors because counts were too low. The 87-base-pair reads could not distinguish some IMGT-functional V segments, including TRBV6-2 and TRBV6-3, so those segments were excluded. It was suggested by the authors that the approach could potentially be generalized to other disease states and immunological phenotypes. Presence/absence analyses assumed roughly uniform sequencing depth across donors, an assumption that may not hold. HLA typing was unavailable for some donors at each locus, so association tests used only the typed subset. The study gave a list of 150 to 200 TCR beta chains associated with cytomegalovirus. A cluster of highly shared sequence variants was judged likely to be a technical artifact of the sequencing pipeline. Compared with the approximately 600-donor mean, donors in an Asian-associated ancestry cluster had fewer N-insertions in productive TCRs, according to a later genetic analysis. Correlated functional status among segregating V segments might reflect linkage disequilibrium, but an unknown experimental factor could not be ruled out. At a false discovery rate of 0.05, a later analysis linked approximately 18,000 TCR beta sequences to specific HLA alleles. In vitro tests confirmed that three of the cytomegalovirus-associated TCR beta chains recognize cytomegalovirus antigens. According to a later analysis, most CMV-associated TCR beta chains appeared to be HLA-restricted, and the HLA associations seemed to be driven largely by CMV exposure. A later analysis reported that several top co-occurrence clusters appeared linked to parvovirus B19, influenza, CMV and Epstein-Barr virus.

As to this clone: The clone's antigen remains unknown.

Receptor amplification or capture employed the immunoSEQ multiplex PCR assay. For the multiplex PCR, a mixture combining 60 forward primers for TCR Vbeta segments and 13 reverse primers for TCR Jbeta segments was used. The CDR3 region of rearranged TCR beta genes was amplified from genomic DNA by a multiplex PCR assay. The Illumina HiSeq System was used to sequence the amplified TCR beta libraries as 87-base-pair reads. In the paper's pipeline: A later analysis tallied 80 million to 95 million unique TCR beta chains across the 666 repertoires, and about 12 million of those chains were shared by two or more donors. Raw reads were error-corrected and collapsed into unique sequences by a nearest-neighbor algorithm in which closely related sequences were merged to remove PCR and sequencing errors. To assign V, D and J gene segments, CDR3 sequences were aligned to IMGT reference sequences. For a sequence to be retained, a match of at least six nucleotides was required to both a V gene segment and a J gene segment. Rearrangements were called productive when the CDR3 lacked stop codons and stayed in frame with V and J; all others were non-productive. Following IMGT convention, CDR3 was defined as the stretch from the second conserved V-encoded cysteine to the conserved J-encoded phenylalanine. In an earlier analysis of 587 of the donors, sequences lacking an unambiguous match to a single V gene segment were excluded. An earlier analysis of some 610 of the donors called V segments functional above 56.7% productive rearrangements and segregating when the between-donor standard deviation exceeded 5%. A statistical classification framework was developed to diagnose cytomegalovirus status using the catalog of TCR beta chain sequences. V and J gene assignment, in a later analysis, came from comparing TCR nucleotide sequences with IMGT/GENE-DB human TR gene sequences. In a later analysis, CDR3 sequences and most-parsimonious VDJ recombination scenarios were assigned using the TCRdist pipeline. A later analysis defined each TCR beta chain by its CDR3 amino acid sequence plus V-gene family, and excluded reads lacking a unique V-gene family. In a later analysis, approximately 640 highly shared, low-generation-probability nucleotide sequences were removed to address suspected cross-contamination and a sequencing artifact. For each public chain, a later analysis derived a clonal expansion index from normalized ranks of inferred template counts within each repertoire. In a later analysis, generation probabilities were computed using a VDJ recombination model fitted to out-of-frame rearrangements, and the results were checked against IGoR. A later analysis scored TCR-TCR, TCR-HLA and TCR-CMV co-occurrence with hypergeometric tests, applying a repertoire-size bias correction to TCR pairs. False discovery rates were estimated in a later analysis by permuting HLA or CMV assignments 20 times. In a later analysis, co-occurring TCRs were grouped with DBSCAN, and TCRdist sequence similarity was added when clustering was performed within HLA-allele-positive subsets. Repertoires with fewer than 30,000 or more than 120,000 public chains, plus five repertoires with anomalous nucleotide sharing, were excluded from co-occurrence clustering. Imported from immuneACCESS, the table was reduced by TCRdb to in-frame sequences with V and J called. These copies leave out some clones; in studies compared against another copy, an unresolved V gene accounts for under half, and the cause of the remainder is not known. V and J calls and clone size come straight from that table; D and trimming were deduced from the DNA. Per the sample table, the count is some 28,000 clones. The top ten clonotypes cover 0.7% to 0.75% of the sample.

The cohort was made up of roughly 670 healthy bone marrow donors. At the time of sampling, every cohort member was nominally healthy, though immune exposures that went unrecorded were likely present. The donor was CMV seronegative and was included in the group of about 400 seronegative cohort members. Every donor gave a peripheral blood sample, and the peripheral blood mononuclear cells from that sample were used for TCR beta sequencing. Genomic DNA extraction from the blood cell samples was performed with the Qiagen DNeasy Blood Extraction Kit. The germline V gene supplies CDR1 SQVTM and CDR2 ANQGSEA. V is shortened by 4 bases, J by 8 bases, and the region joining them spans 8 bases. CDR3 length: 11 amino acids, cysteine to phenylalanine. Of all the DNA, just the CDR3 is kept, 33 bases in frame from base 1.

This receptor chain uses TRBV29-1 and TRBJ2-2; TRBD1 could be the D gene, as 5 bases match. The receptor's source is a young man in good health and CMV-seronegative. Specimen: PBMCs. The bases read TGCAGCGTTGTTCGGACAGGGGAGCTGTTTTTT. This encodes CSVVRTGELFF.